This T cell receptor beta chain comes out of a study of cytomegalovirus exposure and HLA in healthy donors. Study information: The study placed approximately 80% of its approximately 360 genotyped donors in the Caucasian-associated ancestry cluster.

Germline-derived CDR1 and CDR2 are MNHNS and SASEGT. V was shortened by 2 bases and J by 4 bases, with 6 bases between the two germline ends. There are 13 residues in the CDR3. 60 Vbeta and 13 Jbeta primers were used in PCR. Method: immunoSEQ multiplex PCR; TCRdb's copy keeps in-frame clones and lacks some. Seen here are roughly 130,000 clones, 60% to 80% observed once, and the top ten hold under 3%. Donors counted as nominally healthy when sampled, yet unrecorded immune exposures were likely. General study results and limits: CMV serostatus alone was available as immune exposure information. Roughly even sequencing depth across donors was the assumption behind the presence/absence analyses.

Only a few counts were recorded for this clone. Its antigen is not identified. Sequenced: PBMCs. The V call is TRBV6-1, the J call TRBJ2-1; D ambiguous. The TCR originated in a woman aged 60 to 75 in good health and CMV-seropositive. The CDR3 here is CASSESRYNEQFF. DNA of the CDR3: TGTGCCAGCAGTGAATCCAGATACAATGAGCAGTTCTTC.